This TCR beta chain was captured by sequencing in a study of post-analysis software for immune sequencing data. Across the whole study: The courses of disease that were included comprised relapsing-remitting, secondary progressive and progressive-relapsing multiple sclerosis. Study-level findings and limits: F-measure co-clustering was strong for batch-matched samples. Comparison with controls showed significantly lower normalized Chao1 diversity in multiple sclerosis patients. Several TRBV segments (TRBV5-6, TRBV5-1 and TRBV20-1 among them) occurred more frequently in patients than in controls.

Remarks on this clonotype: Its specificity is unknown.

CDR3 length equals 15 residues. The germline V gene encodes CDR1 SGHDT and CDR2 YYEEEE. Losses at the gene ends were 1 base for V and 5 bases for J; bases not matched to a gene: 4. Included in the TCR beta cDNA libraries were unique molecular identifiers. Around 500,000 cDNA molecules came from around 1 to 10 million T cells. In TCRdb, the PCR reads were re-called with MiXCR into one record per CDR3 protein. Of around 700,000 distinct CDR3 sequences listed, about 60% were seen once; the top ten hold approximately 10%. The chain recombines TRBV5-6 with TRBJ2-4; 9 bases agree with TRBD2. The receptor was derived from a girl aged 2 to 9 with multiple sclerosis. The sequencing input was blood. The CDR3 DNA follows: TGTGCCAGCAGCTTGTTTGCTAGCGGGGAAAACATTCAGTACTTC. This codes for CASSLFASGENIQYF.